What follows is one T cell receptor (beta chain) and its context. The antigen is undetermined. This entry belongs to a study of cytomegalovirus exposure and HLA in healthy donors. From germline, CDR1 is MNHEY and CDR2 SVGAGI. The CDR3 contains 11 residues. The V end lost 8 bases, the J end lost 3 bases, and 7 bases lay between the germline ends. Sequencing used immunoSEQ multiplex PCR; TCRdb keeps in-frame clones, though not all of them. Here the sample spans about 240,000 clones, roughly 86% being singletons. Study results and caveats: The authors listed 164 TCR beta chains as cytomegalovirus-associated. In vitro work confirmed that three CMV-associated chains recognize CMV antigens.

J is TRBJ1-1 and V is TRBV6-5; D gene uncertain. The sequence was obtained from a young woman in good health and CMV-seropositive. Sequenced material: PBMCs. DNA of the CDR3: TGTGCCAGCCTAATCCACACTGAAGCTTTCTTT. It specifies CASLIHTEAFF.